Described below is a single TCR beta chain sequence and its context. The CDR3 covers 15 residues. CDR1 and CDR2 (germline): MDHEN, SYDVKM. V was clipped by 6 bases and J by 7 bases, with 19 bases between them. Produced via immunoSEQ multiplex PCR; TCRdb's table is partial and in-frame only. The sample has under 250,000 clones, 65% to 85% seen once; the top ten hold 27%. The sample comes from a study of blood T cell repertoires in COVID-19. The sample taken for sequencing was peripheral blood. The rearrangement uses TRBV28 and TRBJ1-5; a possible D gene is TRBD1 (5 bases). This sequence was found in a middle-aged man with acute or convalescent COVID-19. The CDR3 here is CASSPPQGGWQPQHF. CDR3 coding DNA: TGTGCCAGCAGCCCTCCCCAGGGTGGATGGCAGCCCCAGCATTTT.